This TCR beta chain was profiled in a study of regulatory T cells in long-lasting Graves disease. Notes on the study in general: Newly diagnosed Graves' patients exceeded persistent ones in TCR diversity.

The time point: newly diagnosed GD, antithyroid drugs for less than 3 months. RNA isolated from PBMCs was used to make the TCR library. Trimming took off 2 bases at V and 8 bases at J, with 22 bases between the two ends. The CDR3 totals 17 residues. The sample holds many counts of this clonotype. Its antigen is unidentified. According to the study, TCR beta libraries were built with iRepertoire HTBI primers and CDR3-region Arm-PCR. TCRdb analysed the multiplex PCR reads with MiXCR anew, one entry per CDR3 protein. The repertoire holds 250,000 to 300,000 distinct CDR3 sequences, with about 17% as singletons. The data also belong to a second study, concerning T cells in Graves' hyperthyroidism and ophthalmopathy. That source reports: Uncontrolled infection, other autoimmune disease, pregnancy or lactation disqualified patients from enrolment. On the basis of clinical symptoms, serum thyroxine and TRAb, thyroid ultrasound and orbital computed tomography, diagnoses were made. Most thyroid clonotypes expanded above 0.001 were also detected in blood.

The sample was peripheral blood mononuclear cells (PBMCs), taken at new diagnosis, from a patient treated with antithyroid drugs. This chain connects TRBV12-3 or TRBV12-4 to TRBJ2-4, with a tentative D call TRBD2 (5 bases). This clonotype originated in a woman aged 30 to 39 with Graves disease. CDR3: CASSLFVGKGRGHIQYF. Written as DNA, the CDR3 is TGTGCCAGCAGTTTATTTGTTGGGAAGGGAAGAGGGCACATTCAGTACTTC.